This is a list of T cell receptor beta chains from one sample in a study of T cells in Graves' hyperthyroidism and ophthalmopathy. TCRdb ran MiXCR on the multiplex PCR reads and lists one entry per CDR3 protein. The sample holds some 760,000 distinct CDR3 sequences; 14% are singletons and the top ten take around 9.6%. The sample comprised blood. These receptors originate from a woman aged 18 to 35 with Graves' hyperthyroidism. Each CDR3 is given with its conserved first and last residue. The D gene is left open where the match is weak. Rows may omit the clone size; those that give it use once, few, many or a size class.

D	V	J	size	DNA	CDR3
-	TRBV30	TRBJ2-7	many	TGTGCCTGGAGTGTGCTGCACACAGGGTCCTACGAGCAGTACTTC	CAWSVLHTGSYEQYF
TRBD1	TRBV7-3	TRBJ2-7	many	TGTGCCAGCGGACAGGGAAACGAGCAGTACTTC	CASGQGNEQYF
TRBD1	TRBV10-3	TRBJ1-5	many	TGTGCCATCAGTGGGGACAGTAAGGGTTGGCCCCAGCATTTT	CAISGDSKGWPQHF
-	TRBV9	TRBJ2-1	-	TGTGCCAGCAGCCCCCTGGCCGAACTCTCCTACAATGAGCAGTTCTTC	CASSPLAELSYNEQFF
-	TRBV2	TRBJ2-1	-	TGTGCCAGCACCGAACCCGGGTATGAGCAGTTCTTC	CASTEPGYEQFF
-	TRBV29-1	TRBJ2-5	many	TGCAGCGTTGAGTTGCTCCAAGAGACCCAGTACTTC	CSVELLQETQYF
TRBD1	TRBV15	TRBJ1-1	-	TGTGCCACCAGCAGCAGAAGCGACAGGGGAACTTTCTTT	CATSSRSDRGTFF
-	TRBV20-1	TRBJ2-5	many	TGCAGTGGGGGAACAGGGAAAGCAGAGACCCAGTACTTC	CSGGTGKAETQYF
-	TRBV4-1	TRBJ2-3	few	TGCGCCAGCAGCTCCCGGGACTTATACACAGATACGCAGTATTTT	CASSSRDLYTDTQYF
-	TRBV11-3	TRBJ2-4	many	TGTGCCAGCAGCTTAGGAAACATTCAGTACTTC	CASSLGNIQYF
-	TRBV28	TRBJ2-7	many	TGTGCCAGCAGTTCCCAAGGGGCCCCCCGGGGATTAGTCGAGCAGTACTTC	CASSSQGAPRGLVEQYF
TRBD2	TRBV5-4	TRBJ2-4	-	TGTGCCAGCAGCTCCCGTCCAGCGGGGTCCAAAAACATTCAGTACTTC	CASSSRPAGSKNIQYF
-	TRBV6-2/TRBV6-3	TRBJ2-7	many	TGTGCCAGCAGTTACTCCGCCACGGCGCCTCACGAGCAGTACTTC	CASSYSATAPHEQYF
TRBD1	TRBV28	TRBJ2-3	many	TGTGCCAGCAGGCCCCGGGACAGGGTCCCAGATACGCAGTATTTT	CASRPRDRVPDTQYF
-	TRBV12-3/TRBV12-4	TRBJ1-5	many	TGTGCCAGCAGTTTAGCTCACCGCACAGGGTTCACTAGCAATCAGCCCCAGCATTTT	CASSLAHRTGFTSNQPQHF
TRBD1	TRBV15	TRBJ1-2	few	TGTGCCACCAGCAGGGGGGACAGAAACTATGGCTACACCTTC	CATSRGDRNYGYTF
TRBD1	TRBV15	TRBJ2-7	few	TGTGCCACCAGCTGGGGGACAGGGGGCTACGAGCAGTACTTC	CATSWGTGGYEQYF
TRBD2	TRBV12-3/TRBV12-4	TRBJ2-5	many	TGTGCCAGCAGTTGGGCCCCCGCGGGGGAAGAGACCCAGTACTTC	CASSWAPAGEETQYF
TRBD2	TRBV7-3	TRBJ2-1	many	TGTGCCAGTGGTTTGTCGGGAGGGCCGGGTGAGCAGTTCTTC	CASGLSGGPGEQFF
-	TRBV7-8	TRBJ1-4	many	TGTGCCAGCAGCTCGGGACATTTGTATGCAACTAATGAAAAACTGTTTTTT	CASSSGHLYATNEKLFF
TRBD2	TRBV29-1	TRBJ2-1	many	TGCAGCGCGGATAGACTAGCGGGGTTGATCTCCTACAATGAGCAGTTCTTC	CSADRLAGLISYNEQFF
-	TRBV7-2	TRBJ1-4	-	TGTGCCAGCAGCTTCGCACCACAGCTTTCTAATGAAAAACTGTTTTTT	CASSFAPQLSNEKLFF